A selection of T cell receptor beta chains follows, all from one sample in a study of cytomegalovirus exposure and HLA in healthy donors. TCRdb keeps only in-frame clones here, not all; method: immunoSEQ multiplex PCR. The data show 130,000 or so clones, approximately 8.7% seen once. Source material: PBMCs. These receptors came from a man aged 35-49 years in good health and CMV-seronegative. Both conserved end residues are part of each CDR3. D genes are given only for firm matches. Part of the rows lack a size; the others show once, few, many or a class for expanded clones.

v_call: TRBV9; d_call: -; j_call: TRBJ1-2; clone_size: few; cdr3_length: 12; cdr3_nt: TGTGCCAGCAGCTTCCCGGGGGACGGCTACACCTTC; cdr3_aa: CASSFPGDGYTF
v_call: TRBV4-3; d_call: -; j_call: TRBJ2-3; clone_size: -; cdr3_length: 14; cdr3_nt: TGCGCCAGCAGCCAAGGACGGAGTTCAGATACGCAGTATTTT; cdr3_aa: CASSQGRSSDTQYF
v_call: TRBV5-4; d_call: TRBD1; j_call: TRBJ1-1; clone_size: -; cdr3_length: 14; cdr3_nt: TGTGCCAGCAGCCTGGCCGACAGGGACACTGAAGCTTTCTTT; cdr3_aa: CASSLADRDTEAFF
v_call: TRBV19; d_call: TRBD1; j_call: TRBJ2-2; clone_size: few; cdr3_length: 17; cdr3_nt: TGTGCCAGCCAAAAATCACAGGGGGTCGGGTACACCGGGGAGCTGTTTTTT; cdr3_aa: CASQKSQGVGYTGELFF
v_call: TRBV6-1; d_call: TRBD1; j_call: TRBJ2-7; clone_size: -; cdr3_length: 15; cdr3_nt: TGTGCCAGCAGGGGGTATAGGGACAGAGAAAACGAGCAGTACTTC; cdr3_aa: CASRGYRDRENEQYF
v_call: TRBV5-5; d_call: -; j_call: TRBJ1-2; clone_size: -; cdr3_length: 15; cdr3_nt: TGTGCCAGCACCGCCATGGCGGCAGCTAACTATGGCTACACCTTC; cdr3_aa: CASTAMAAANYGYTF
v_call: TRBV6-5; d_call: TRBD1; j_call: TRBJ2-3; clone_size: few; cdr3_length: 14; cdr3_nt: TGTGCCAGTAAAGAGACAGGGTTGGCAGATACGCAGTATTTT; cdr3_aa: CASKETGLADTQYF
v_call: TRBV30; d_call: -; j_call: TRBJ2-7; clone_size: -; cdr3_length: 16; cdr3_nt: TGTGCCTGGAGTGTGGGGCGGGGCATAACCTCCTACGAGCAGTACTTC; cdr3_aa: CAWSVGRGITSYEQYF
v_call: TRBV30; d_call: -; j_call: TRBJ2-5; clone_size: few; cdr3_length: 12; cdr3_nt: TGTGCCTGGGTACGGGGGCAAGAGACCCAGTACTTC; cdr3_aa: CAWVRGQETQYF
v_call: TRBV5-1; d_call: -; j_call: TRBJ2-4; clone_size: few; cdr3_length: 18; cdr3_nt: TGCGCCAGCAGCTTGGATCAGTTCGGCAGGGATAATGGAAACATTCAGTACTTC; cdr3_aa: CASSLDQFGRDNGNIQYF
v_call: TRBV28; d_call: TRBD2; j_call: TRBJ2-2; clone_size: -; cdr3_length: 13; cdr3_nt: TGTGCCAGTGGGACTAGCGCCACCGGGGAGCTGTTTTTT; cdr3_aa: CASGTSATGELFF
v_call: TRBV14; d_call: -; j_call: TRBJ1-2; clone_size: -; cdr3_length: 14; cdr3_nt: TGTGCCAGCAGCCAAGTGGGGGGAAACTATGGCTACACCTTC; cdr3_aa: CASSQVGGNYGYTF
v_call: TRBV28; d_call: -; j_call: TRBJ1-2; clone_size: few; cdr3_length: 14; cdr3_nt: TGTGCCAGCAGTCCCCCCCAGGGCCTCTATGGCTACACCTTC; cdr3_aa: CASSPPQGLYGYTF
v_call: TRBV6-1; d_call: TRBD2; j_call: TRBJ2-1; clone_size: -; cdr3_length: 16; cdr3_nt: TGTGCCAGCAGTGCCCCAAGCGGGGGGGGCTACAATGAGCAGTTCTTC; cdr3_aa: CASSAPSGGGYNEQFF
v_call: TRBV7-7; d_call: TRBD1; j_call: TRBJ2-2; clone_size: few; cdr3_length: 14; cdr3_nt: TGTGCCAGCAGCTTAACAGGGGGTCCCGGGGAGCTGTTTTTT; cdr3_aa: CASSLTGGPGELFF
v_call: TRBV19; d_call: -; j_call: TRBJ1-5; clone_size: few; cdr3_length: 14; cdr3_nt: TGTGCCAGTAGTATGGAGGACGCCTATCAGCCCCAGCATTTT; cdr3_aa: CASSMEDAYQPQHF
v_call: TRBV2; d_call: TRBD1; j_call: TRBJ2-1; clone_size: -; cdr3_length: 15; cdr3_nt: TGTGCCAGCAGTCGGGACAGGGCAATACCCAATGAGCAGTTCTTC; cdr3_aa: CASSRDRAIPNEQFF
v_call: TRBV28; d_call: -; j_call: TRBJ1-5; clone_size: -; cdr3_length: 13; cdr3_nt: TGTGCCAGCAGTTTCGGGTACAATCAGCCCCAGCATTTT; cdr3_aa: CASSFGYNQPQHF
v_call: TRBV7-2; d_call: TRBD1; j_call: TRBJ2-2; clone_size: -; cdr3_length: 15; cdr3_nt: TGTGCCAGCAGCACCGGGACAGCGAACACCGGGGAGCTGTTTTTT; cdr3_aa: CASSTGTANTGELFF
v_call: TRBV2; d_call: TRBD1; j_call: TRBJ1-3; clone_size: few; cdr3_length: 13; cdr3_nt: TGTGCCAGCAGCTGGACAGGAGGAGACACCATATATTTT; cdr3_aa: CASSWTGGDTIYF
v_call: TRBV28; d_call: -; j_call: TRBJ1-2; clone_size: few; cdr3_length: 14; cdr3_nt: TGTGCCAGCAGTACCGGGGGGGCGAACTATGGCTACACCTTC; cdr3_aa: CASSTGGANYGYTF
v_call: TRBV30; d_call: -; j_call: TRBJ1-2; clone_size: -; cdr3_length: 11; cdr3_nt: TGTGCCTGGAGTGGCGGCGGGGGCTACACCTTC; cdr3_aa: CAWSGGGGYTF
v_call: TRBV19; d_call: -; j_call: TRBJ1-1; clone_size: -; cdr3_length: 15; cdr3_nt: TGTGCCAGTAGTATAGAATATCCGGAGGACACTGAAGCTTTCTTT; cdr3_aa: CASSIEYPEDTEAFF
v_call: TRBV6-1; d_call: -; j_call: TRBJ2-3; clone_size: -; cdr3_length: 15; cdr3_nt: TGTGCCAGCAGTGACCTTGGAGGGTCAACAGATACGCAGTATTTT; cdr3_aa: CASSDLGGSTDTQYF
v_call: TRBV5-1; d_call: -; j_call: TRBJ2-1; clone_size: -; cdr3_length: 16; cdr3_nt: TGCGCCAGCAGCCGCGCGGCGGGGGCGACCTACAATGAGCAGTTCTTC; cdr3_aa: CASSRAAGATYNEQFF
v_call: TRBV19; d_call: TRBD1; j_call: TRBJ1-1; clone_size: few; cdr3_length: 16; cdr3_nt: TGTGCCAGTAGTCTTCGTCTACGACAGGGGAACACTGAGGCTTTCTTT; cdr3_aa: CASSLRLRQGNTEAFF
v_call: TRBV7-6; d_call: TRBD1; j_call: TRBJ1-6; clone_size: -; cdr3_length: 14; cdr3_nt: TGTACCAGCAGCCGGACAGGGTCGAATTCACCCCTCCACTTT; cdr3_aa: CTSSRTGSNSPLHF
v_call: TRBV6-6; d_call: TRBD2; j_call: TRBJ2-2; clone_size: few; cdr3_length: 15; cdr3_nt: TGTGCCAGCAGTTACAGCGGGGGAGCCTCCGGGGAGCTGTTTTTT; cdr3_aa: CASSYSGGASGELFF
v_call: TRBV11-3; d_call: TRBD2; j_call: TRBJ2-7; clone_size: -; cdr3_length: 16; cdr3_nt: TGTGCCAGCAGCTCGACGACTAGCGGGGGGTCCTACGAGCAGTACTTC; cdr3_aa: CASSSTTSGGSYEQYF
v_call: TRBV6-4; d_call: -; j_call: TRBJ2-1; clone_size: -; cdr3_length: 13; cdr3_nt: TGTGCCAGCAGTGACTCGAAACTCGCTGAGCAGTTCTTC; cdr3_aa: CASSDSKLAEQFF
v_call: TRBV28; d_call: -; j_call: TRBJ2-7; clone_size: -; cdr3_length: 16; cdr3_nt: TGTGCCAGCAGTTTAAATTGGACTCGCCAGTCCTACGAGCAGTACTTC; cdr3_aa: CASSLNWTRQSYEQYF
v_call: TRBV5-1; d_call: -; j_call: TRBJ2-5; clone_size: few; cdr3_length: 17; cdr3_nt: TGCGCCAGCAGCTTGGGACCCCCCCGCGGGAATGCGGAGACCCAGTACTTC; cdr3_aa: CASSLGPPRGNAETQYF
v_call: TRBV7-2; d_call: -; j_call: TRBJ1-2; clone_size: -; cdr3_length: 14; cdr3_nt: TGTGCCAGCAGCTTTTTCGGGAACAACTATGGCTACACCTTC; cdr3_aa: CASSFFGNNYGYTF
v_call: TRBV7-9; d_call: -; j_call: TRBJ1-1; clone_size: few; cdr3_length: 15; cdr3_nt: TGTGCCAGCAGCCGGTGGGACACCCCGAACACTGAAGCTTTCTTT; cdr3_aa: CASSRWDTPNTEAFF
v_call: TRBV7-9; d_call: TRBD1; j_call: TRBJ2-5; clone_size: -; cdr3_length: 15; cdr3_nt: TGTGCCAGCAGCCTCCTCGTGACAGGGAAAGAGACCCAGTACTTC; cdr3_aa: CASSLLVTGKETQYF
v_call: TRBV18; d_call: TRBD2; j_call: TRBJ2-5; clone_size: few; cdr3_length: 18; cdr3_nt: TGTGCCAGCTCACCACGAGGACTAGCGGGGGGACTTCAAGAGACCCAGTACTTC; cdr3_aa: CASSPRGLAGGLQETQYF
v_call: TRBV5-4; d_call: -; j_call: TRBJ2-7; clone_size: few; cdr3_length: 13; cdr3_nt: TGTGCCAGCAGCTTGGGACAGTTCGACGAGCAGTACTTC; cdr3_aa: CASSLGQFDEQYF
v_call: TRBV7-8; d_call: TRBD1; j_call: TRBJ1-1; clone_size: -; cdr3_length: 15; cdr3_nt: TGTGCCAGCAGCCCATGGACAGGTGGGGCTACTGAAGCTTTCTTT; cdr3_aa: CASSPWTGGATEAFF
v_call: TRBV4-3; d_call: TRBD1; j_call: TRBJ1-1; clone_size: few; cdr3_length: 15; cdr3_nt: TGCGCCAGCAGCCAAGATAGCAAGGGGGCGAATGAAGCTTTCTTT; cdr3_aa: CASSQDSKGANEAFF
v_call: TRBV30; d_call: -; j_call: TRBJ2-2; clone_size: -; cdr3_length: 11; cdr3_nt: TGTGCCTGGGGAGGAAGCGGGGAGCTGTTTTTT; cdr3_aa: CAWGGSGELFF
v_call: TRBV15; d_call: TRBD1; j_call: TRBJ1-3; clone_size: few; cdr3_length: 13; cdr3_nt: TGTGCCACCAGCACTCTCTCCGGGACAGACATATATTTT; cdr3_aa: CATSTLSGTDIYF
v_call: TRBV7-2; d_call: TRBD2; j_call: TRBJ2-7; clone_size: few; cdr3_length: 15; cdr3_nt: TGTGCCAGCAGCTTAGGACTAGCGGGGGGGTTCGAGCAGTACTTC; cdr3_aa: CASSLGLAGGFEQYF
v_call: TRBV2; d_call: TRBD1; j_call: TRBJ2-5; clone_size: -; cdr3_length: 14; cdr3_nt: TGTGCCAGCAGTGAGGGGACAGGGGAAGAGACCCAGTACTTC; cdr3_aa: CASSEGTGEETQYF
v_call: TRBV19; d_call: TRBD1; j_call: TRBJ2-7; clone_size: few; cdr3_length: 12; cdr3_nt: TGTGCCAGTAGTACAGGGGGCTACGAGCAGTACTTC; cdr3_aa: CASSTGGYEQYF